This TCR beta chain originates from a study of blood T cell repertoires in COVID-19. Here immunoSEQ multiplex PCR was the method, and the copy in TCRdb shows in-frame clones only, minus some. The table records roughly 410,000 clones, 70% to 90% of them present only once. The sample was peripheral blood. The clonotype comes from a woman aged 55 to 70 with COVID-19, enrolled during active disease.

The CDR3 here is CASSLEDKNTEAFF. The CDR3 DNA reads TGTGCCAGCAGCTTGGAAGACAAGAACACTGAAGCTTTCTTT. This sequence joins TRBV5-5 and TRBJ1-1; D ambiguous. The V end was cut by 0 bases, the J end by 1 base, with 7 bases between. Germline V gene lookup returns CDR1 SGHKS and CDR2 YYEKEE (reference sequence). The CDR3 runs 14 residues.